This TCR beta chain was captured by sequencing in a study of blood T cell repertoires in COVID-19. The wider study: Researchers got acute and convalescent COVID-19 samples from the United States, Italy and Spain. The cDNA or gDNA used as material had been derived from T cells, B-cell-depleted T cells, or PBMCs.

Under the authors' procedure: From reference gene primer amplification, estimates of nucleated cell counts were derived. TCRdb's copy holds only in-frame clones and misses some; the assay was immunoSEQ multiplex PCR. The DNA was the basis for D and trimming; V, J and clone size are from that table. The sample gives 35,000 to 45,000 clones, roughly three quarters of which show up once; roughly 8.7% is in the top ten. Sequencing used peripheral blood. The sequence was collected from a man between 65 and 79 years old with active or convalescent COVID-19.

The CDR3 bases are TGTGCCTGGATTTATTCTACGGACTACGGGGAGCTGTTTTTT. The encoded protein is CAWIYSTDYGELFF. The chain uses TRBV30 and TRBJ2-2; the D gene is possibly TRBD2 (6 bases). Germline V lookup: CDR1 GTSNPN, CDR2 SVGIG (reference sequence). The CDR3 sequence is 14 residues long. Trimming shortened V by 4 bases and J by 7 bases, and 16 bases separated the two germline ends.